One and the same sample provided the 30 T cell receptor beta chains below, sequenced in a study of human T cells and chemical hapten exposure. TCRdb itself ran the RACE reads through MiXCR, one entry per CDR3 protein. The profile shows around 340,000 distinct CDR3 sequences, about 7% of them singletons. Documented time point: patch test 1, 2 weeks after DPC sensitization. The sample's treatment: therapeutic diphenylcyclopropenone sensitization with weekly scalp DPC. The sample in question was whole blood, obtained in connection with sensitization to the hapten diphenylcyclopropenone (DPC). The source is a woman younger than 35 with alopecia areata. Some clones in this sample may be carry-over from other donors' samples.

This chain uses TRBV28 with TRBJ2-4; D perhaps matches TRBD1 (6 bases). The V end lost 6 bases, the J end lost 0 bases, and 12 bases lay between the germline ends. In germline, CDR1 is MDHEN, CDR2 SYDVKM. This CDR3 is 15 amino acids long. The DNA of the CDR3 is TGTGCCAGCAGGAGGACAGACCTAGCCAAAAACATTCAGTACTTC. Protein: CASRRTDLAKNIQYF.

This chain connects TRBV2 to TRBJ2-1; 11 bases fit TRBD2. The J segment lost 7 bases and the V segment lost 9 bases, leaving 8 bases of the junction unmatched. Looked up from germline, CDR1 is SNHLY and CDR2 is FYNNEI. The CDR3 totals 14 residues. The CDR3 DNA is TGTGCCAGTCCGGGACTAGCGGATACTAATGAGCAGTTCTTC. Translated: CASPGLADTNEQFF.

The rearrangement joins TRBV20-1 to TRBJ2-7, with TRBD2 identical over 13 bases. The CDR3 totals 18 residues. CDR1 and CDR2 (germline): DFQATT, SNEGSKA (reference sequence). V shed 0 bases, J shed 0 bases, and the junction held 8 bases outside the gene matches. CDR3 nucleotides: TGCAGTGCTAGAGACAGGGGACTAGCGGGGATAAGCTCCTACGAGCAGTACTTC. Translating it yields CSARDRGLAGISSYEQYF.

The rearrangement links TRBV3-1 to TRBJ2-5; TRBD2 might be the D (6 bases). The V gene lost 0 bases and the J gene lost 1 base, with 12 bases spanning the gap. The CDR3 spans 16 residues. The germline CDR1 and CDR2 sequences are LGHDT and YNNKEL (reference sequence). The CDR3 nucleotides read TGTGCCAGCAGCCAAGACGTGGGGGGACTCCAAGAGACCCAGTACTTC. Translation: CASSQDVGGLQETQYF.

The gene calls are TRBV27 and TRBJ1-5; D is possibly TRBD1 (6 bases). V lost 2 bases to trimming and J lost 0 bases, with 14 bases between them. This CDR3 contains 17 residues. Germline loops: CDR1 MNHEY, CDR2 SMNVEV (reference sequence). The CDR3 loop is CASSLEWGRGSNQPQHF. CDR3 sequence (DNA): TGTGCCAGCAGTTTAGAGTGGGGCAGGGGTAGCAATCAGCCCCAGCATTTT.

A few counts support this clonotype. In nucleotides, the CDR3 is TGTGCCACCAGCAGAGCACAGATGGGCCCCTACGAGCAGTACTTC. Translating gives CATSRAQMGPYEQYF. V gene TRBV15 combines with J gene TRBJ2-7; no definite D call. The CDR3 is made up of 15 amino acids. The V end was cut by 1 base, the J end by 2 bases, with 12 bases between. In germline, CDR1 is LNHNV, CDR2 YYDKDF (reference sequence). Full variable domain (outside the CDR3, taken from reference TRBV15 and TRBJ2-7): DAMVIQNPRYQVTQFGKPVTLSCSQTLNHNVMYWYQQKSSQAPKLLFHYYDKDFNNEADTPDNFQSRRPNTSFCFLDIRSPGLGDTAMYLCATSRAQMGPYEQYFGPGTRLTVT.

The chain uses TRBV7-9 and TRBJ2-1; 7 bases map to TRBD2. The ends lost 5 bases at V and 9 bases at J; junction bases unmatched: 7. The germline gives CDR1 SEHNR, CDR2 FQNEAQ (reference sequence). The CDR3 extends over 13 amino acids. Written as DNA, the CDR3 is TGTGCCAGCAGCCCCGTGGCTAGCGGTGAGCAGTTCTTC. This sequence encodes CASSPVASGEQFF.

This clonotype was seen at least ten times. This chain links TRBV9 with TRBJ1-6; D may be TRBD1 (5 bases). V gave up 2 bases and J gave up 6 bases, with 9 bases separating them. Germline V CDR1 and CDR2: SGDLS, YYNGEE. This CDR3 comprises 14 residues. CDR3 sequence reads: CASSVTDSNSPLHF. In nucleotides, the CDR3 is TGTGCCAGCAGCGTTACCGACAGTAATTCACCCCTCCACTTT.

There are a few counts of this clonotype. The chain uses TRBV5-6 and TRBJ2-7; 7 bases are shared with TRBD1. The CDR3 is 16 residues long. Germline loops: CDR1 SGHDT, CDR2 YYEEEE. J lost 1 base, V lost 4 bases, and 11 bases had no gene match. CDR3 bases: TGTGCCAGCAGCCCCTGGGGACAGTTGCGGTCCTACGAGCAGTACTTC. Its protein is CASSPWGQLRSYEQYF.

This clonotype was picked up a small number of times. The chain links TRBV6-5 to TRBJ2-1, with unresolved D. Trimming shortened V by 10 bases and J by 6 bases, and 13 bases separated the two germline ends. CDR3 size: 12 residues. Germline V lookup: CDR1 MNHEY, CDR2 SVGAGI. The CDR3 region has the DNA TGTGCCACCACGCGCGTGGGCAATGAGCAGTTCTTC. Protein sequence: CATTRVGNEQFF.

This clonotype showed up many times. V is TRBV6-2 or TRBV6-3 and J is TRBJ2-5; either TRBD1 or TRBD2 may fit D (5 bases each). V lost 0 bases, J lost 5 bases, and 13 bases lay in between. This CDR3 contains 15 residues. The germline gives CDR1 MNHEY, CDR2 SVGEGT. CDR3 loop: CASSYSMGEGETQYF. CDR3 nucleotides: TGTGCCAGCAGTTACTCGATGGGGGAAGGGGAGACCCAGTACTTC.

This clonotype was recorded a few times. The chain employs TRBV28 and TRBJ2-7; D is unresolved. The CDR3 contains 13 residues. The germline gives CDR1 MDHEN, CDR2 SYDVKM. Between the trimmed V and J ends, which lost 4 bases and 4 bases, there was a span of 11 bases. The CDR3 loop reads CASSSRPTYEQYF. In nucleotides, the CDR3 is TGTGCCAGCAGTTCTCGACCCACTTACGAGCAGTACTTC.

In DNA form, the CDR3 reads TGTGCCAGCTCACCACCGGACCGCTTGGGGACTGAAGCTTTCTTT. Residues: CASSPPDRLGTEAFF. The chain links TRBV18 to TRBJ1-1, with unresolved D. Germline values: CDR1 KGHSH, CDR2 LQKENI. Trimming took off 0 bases at V and 5 bases at J, with 13 bases between the two ends. This CDR3 is built from 15 residues.

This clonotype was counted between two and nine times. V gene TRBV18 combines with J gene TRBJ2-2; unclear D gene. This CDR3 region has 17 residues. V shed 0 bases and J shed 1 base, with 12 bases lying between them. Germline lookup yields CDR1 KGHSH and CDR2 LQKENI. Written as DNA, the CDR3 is TGTGCCAGCTCACCACCGTCGAACCCTATGAACACCGGGGAGCTGTTTTTT. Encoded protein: CASSPPSNPMNTGELFF.

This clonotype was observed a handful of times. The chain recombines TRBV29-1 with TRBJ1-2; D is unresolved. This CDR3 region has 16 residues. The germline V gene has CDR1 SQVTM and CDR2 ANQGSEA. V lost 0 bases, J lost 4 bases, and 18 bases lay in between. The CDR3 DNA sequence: TGCAGCGTTGAAGATCCCATAGCCATGAGGGTCTATGGCTACACCTTC. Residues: CSVEDPIAMRVYGYTF.

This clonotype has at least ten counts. The CDR3 reads CASSADREPYEQYF. For the CDR3, the DNA is TGTGCCAGCTCAGCCGACAGGGAGCCCTACGAGCAGTACTTC. The chain joins TRBV18 to TRBJ2-7, with 7 bases that match TRBD1. CDR3 length: 14 residues. J was trimmed by 2 bases and V by 5 bases; bases with no gene match: 6. Germline CDR1 and CDR2: KGHSH and LQKENI.

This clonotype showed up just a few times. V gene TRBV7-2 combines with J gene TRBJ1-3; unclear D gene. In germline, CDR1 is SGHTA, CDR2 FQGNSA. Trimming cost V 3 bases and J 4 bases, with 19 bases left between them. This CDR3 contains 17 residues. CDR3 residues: CASSFSPVSTDGNTIYF. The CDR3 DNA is TGTGCCAGCAGCTTTAGTCCCGTATCGACGGACGGAAACACCATATATTTT.

The DNA of the CDR3 is TGTGCCAGCATCATGTGGGGGGGGCCTGAAGCTTTCTTT. It encodes CASIMWGGPEAFF. The chain uses TRBV28 and TRBJ1-1, with D possibly being TRBD1 (6 bases). Trimming stripped 7 bases from V and 6 bases from J, with 15 bases between. The length of the CDR3 is 13 residues. CDR1 MDHEN and CDR2 SYDVKM come from the germline V gene.

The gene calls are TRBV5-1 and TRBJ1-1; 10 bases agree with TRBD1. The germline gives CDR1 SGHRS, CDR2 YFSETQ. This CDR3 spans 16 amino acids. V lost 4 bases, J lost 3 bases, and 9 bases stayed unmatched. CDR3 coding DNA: TGCGCCAGCAGCCCCGGGACAGGGGCCGGGGACACTGAAGCTTTCTTT. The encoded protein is CASSPGTGAGDTEAFF.

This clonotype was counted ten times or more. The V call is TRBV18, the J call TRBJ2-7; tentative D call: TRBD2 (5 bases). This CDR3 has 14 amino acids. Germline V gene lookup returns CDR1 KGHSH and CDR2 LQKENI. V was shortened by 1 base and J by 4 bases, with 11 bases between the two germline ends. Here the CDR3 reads CASSPQSGEYEQYF. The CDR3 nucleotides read TGTGCCAGCTCACCACAATCCGGGGAGTACGAGCAGTACTTC.

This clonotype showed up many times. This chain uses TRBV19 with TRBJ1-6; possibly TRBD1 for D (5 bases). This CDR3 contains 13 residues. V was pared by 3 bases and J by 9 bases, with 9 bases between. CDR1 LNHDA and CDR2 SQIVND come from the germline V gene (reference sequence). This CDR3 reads CASSMMGRSPLHF. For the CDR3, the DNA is TGTGCCAGTAGTATGATGGGGCGTTCACCCCTCCACTTT.

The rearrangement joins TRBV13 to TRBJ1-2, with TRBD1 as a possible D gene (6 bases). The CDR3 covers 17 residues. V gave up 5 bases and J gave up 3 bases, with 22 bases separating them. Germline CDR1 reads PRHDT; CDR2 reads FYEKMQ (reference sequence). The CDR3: CASSPLGGAGDYYGYTF. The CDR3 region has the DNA TGTGCCAGCAGCCCCCTAGGTGGGGCAGGGGATTACTATGGCTACACCTTC.

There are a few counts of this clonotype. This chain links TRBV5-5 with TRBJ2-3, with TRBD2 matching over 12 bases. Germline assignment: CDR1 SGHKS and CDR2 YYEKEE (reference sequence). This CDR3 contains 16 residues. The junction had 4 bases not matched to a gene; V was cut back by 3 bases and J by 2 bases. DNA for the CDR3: TGTGCCAGCAGCTGGACTAGCGGGGAAATCACAGATACGCAGTATTTT. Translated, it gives CASSWTSGEITDTQYF.

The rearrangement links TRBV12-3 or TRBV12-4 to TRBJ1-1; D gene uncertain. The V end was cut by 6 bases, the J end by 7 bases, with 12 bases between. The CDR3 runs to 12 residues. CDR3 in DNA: TGTGCCAGCAGCCCAGCTCGGGGTGAAGCTTTCTTT. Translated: CASSPARGEAFF.

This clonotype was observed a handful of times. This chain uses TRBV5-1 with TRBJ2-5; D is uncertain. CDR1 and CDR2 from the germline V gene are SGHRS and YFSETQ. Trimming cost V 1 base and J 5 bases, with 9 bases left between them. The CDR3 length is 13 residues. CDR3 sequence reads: CASSLMSGETQYF. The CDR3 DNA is TGCGCCAGCAGCTTGATGTCCGGGGAGACCCAGTACTTC.

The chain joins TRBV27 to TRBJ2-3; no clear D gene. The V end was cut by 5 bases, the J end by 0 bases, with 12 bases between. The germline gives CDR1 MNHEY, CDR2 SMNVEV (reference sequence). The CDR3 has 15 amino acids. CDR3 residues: CASSPPLTSTDTQYF. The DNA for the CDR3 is TGTGCCAGCAGTCCTCCTTTGACTAGCACAGATACGCAGTATTTT.

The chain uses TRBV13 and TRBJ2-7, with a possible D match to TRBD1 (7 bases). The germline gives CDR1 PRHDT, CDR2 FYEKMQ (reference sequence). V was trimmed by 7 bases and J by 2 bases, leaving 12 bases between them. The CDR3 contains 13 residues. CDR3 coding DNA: TGTGCCAGCACTCAGGGGGAGGCCTACGAGCAGTACTTC. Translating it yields CASTQGEAYEQYF.

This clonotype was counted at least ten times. The CDR3 nucleotides read TGTGCCAGCAGTTTAGACAGGGGTCTTGTGTCTGAAGCTTTCTTT. Protein: CASSLDRGLVSEAFF. V is TRBV12-3 or TRBV12-4 and J is TRBJ1-1; 7 bases line up with TRBD1. V lost 1 base, J lost 6 bases, and 8 bases stayed unmatched. The CDR3 spans 15 residues.

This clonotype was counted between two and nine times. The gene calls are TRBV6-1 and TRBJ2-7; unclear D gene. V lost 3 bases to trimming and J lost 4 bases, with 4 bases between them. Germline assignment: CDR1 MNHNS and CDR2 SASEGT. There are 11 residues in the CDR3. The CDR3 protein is CASSEPYEQYF. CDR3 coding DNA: TGTGCCAGCAGTGAGCCTTACGAGCAGTACTTC.

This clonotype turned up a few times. The CDR3 DNA reads as TGCGCCAGCAGCTACGGAATGGAAGAGACCCAGTACTTC. Encoded protein: CASSYGMEETQYF. The J gene is TRBJ2-5, the V gene TRBV5-1; no clear D. CDR1 and CDR2 (germline): SGHRS, YFSETQ. The CDR3 runs 13 residues. Trimming shortened V by 3 bases and J by 3 bases, and 9 bases separated the two germline ends.